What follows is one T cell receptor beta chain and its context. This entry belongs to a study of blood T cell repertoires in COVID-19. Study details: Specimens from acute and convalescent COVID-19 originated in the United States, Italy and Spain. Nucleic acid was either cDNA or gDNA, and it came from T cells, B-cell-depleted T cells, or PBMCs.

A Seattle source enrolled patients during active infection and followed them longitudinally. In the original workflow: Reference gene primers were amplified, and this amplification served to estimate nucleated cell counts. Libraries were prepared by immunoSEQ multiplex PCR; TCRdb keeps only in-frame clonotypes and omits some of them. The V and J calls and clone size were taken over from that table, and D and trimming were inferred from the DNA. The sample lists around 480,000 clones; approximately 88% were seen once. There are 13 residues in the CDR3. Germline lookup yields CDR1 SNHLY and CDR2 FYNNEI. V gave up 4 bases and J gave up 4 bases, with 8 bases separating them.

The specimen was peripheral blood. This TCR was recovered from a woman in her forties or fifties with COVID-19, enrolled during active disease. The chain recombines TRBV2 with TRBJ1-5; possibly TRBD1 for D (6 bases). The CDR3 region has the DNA TGTGCCAGCAGTGGGGACACTAATCAGCCCCAGCATTTT. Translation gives CASSGDTNQPQHF.